Sequencing of this T cell receptor (beta chain) was carried out in a study of cytomegalovirus exposure and HLA in healthy donors. Amplification used 60 Vbeta primers and 13 Jbeta primers. The repertoire was sequenced with immunoSEQ multiplex PCR; TCRdb's copy has only in-frame clones and lacks some. This sample has 180,000 or so clones, with about 9.4% found just once. General observations from the study: Later analysis found that TCR beta chains associated with HLA were more clonally expanded than other, equally common chains. Analysis performed later found over 15,000 TCR beta sequences associated with HLA alleles at 0.05 false discovery rate. Sequencing had likely introduced a cluster of highly shared sequence variants as an artifact.

The V gene's germline CDR1 is MNHNS and CDR2 SASEGT. Trimming left V 1 base short and J 3 bases short, with 13 bases between. This CDR3 is 15 amino acids long. As regards this clone: The target antigen is unknown.

The chain recombines TRBV6-1 with TRBJ2-7; the D gene is possibly TRBD1 (6 bases). The TCR was taken from a woman between 25 and 40 years old in good health and CMV-seropositive. Sequencing input: PBMCs. CDR3 bases: TGTGCCAGCAGTGAAGGGGCAGGGGTGAGCTACGAGCAGTACTTC. This sequence encodes CASSEGAGVSYEQYF.